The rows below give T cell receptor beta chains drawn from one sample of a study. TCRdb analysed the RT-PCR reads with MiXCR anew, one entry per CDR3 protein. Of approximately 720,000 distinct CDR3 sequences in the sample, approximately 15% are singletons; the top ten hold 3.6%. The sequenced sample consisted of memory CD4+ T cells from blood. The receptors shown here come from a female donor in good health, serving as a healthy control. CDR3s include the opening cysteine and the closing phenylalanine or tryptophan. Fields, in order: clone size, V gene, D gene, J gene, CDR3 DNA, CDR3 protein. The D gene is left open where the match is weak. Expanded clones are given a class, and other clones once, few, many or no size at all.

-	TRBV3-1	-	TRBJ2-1	TGTGCCAGCAGCCAAGTGGCCTTAACCAATGAGCAGTTCTTC	CASSQVALTNEQFF
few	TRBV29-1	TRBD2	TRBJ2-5	TGCAGCGCGTTAGCGGGGACTTTCCAGGGGACCCAGTACTTC	CSALAGTFQGTQYF
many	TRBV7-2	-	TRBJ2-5	TGTGCCAGCAGCCCCCGGGACCGGGAGACCCAGTACTTC	CASSPRDRETQYF
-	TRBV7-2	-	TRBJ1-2	TGTGCCAGCAGTCCTTCGCGGGACACTTACGGCTACACCTTC	CASSPSRDTYGYTF
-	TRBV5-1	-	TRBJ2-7	TGCGCCAGCAGCTTGACCGGGACGGACCTCTACGAGCAGTACTTC	CASSLTGTDLYEQYF
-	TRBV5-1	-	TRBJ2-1	TGCGCCAGCAGCTCCCCGGGTGGAGGAAGGAATGAGCAGTTCTTC	CASSSPGGGRNEQFF
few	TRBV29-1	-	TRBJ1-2	TGCAGCGTTGAGGGCACATCCTATAGGGGCTACACCTTC	CSVEGTSYRGYTF
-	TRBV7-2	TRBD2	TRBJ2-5	TGTGCCAGCAGCTCCTATAGCGGGAGGGATGAGACCCAGTACTTC	CASSSYSGRDETQYF
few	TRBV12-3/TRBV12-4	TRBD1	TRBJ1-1	TGTGCCAGCAGTTTACAATCGGGACAGGGCGTGAGCACTGAAGCTTTCTTT	CASSLQSGQGVSTEAFF
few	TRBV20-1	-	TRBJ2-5	TGCAGTGCTAGAGATCAGGCGGAGTCGGAGACCCAGTACTTC	CSARDQAESETQYF
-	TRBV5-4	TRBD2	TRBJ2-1	TGTGCCAGCACCTCCGGGGGGGGGGTTAACAATGAGCAGTTCTTC	CASTSGGGVNNEQFF
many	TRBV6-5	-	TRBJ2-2	TGTGCCAGCAGCAAGGACTACCCTAACACCGGGGAGCTGTTTTTT	CASSKDYPNTGELFF
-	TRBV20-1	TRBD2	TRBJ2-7	TGCAGTGCTAGAGACGGAGCGGGGGACTACGAGCAGTACTTC	CSARDGAGDYEQYF
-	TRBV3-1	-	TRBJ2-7	TGTGCCAGCAGCCTAGGACCTTACTCCTACGAGCAGTACTTC	CASSLGPYSYEQYF
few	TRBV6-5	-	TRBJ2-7	TGTGCCACTCGCTCGGGCGCCGGGGCCCGAGGCGAGCAGTACTTC	CATRSGAGARGEQYF
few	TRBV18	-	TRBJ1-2	TGTGCCAGCTCACGCGGCGGCCCGTCGAATGGCTACACCTTC	CASSRGGPSNGYTF
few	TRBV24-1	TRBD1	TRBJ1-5	TGTGCCACCAGTGATATACAGGGGGCAGATCAGCCCCAGCATTTT	CATSDIQGADQPQHF
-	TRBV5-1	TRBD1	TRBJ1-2	TGCGCCAGCAGCGGGGGGACAGGGCATGGCTACACCTTC	CASSGGTGHGYTF
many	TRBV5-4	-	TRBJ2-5	TGTGCCAGCAGCTTGTCTCCAGCTCGGGAGACCCAGTACTTC	CASSLSPARETQYF
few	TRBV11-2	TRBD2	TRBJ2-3	TGTGCCAGCAGCTTACGGGCTAGCGGGAGGTTCACAGATACGCAGTATTTT	CASSLRASGRFTDTQYF
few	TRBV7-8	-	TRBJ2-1	TGTGCCAGCAGCCATCCCGGCCGGGGACCTACGTATGAGCAGTTCTTC	CASSHPGRGPTYEQFF
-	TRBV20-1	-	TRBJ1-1	TGCAGTGCTAGGATTCAATTCCGCACTGAAGCTTTCTTT	CSARIQFRTEAFF
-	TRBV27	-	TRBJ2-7	TGTGCCAGCAGTTCAACGGGGTGGCAAACCTACGAGCAGTACTTC	CASSSTGWQTYEQYF
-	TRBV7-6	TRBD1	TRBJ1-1	TGTGCCAGCAGCCTGACGCCTCGGACAGGGGGGGACCACACTGAAGCTTTCTTT	CASSLTPRTGGDHTEAFF
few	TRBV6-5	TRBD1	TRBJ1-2	TGTGCCAGCAGTTACCGGGGGGACAGGTATAACTATGGCTACACCTTC	CASSYRGDRYNYGYTF
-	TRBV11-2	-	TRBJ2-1	TGTGCCAGCAGCGCCCAGACGGTGGACAATGAGCAGTTCTTC	CASSAQTVDNEQFF
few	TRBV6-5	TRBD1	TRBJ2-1	TGTGCCAGCAGGGTACAGGGGGTGGCGAGTATTGAGCAGTTCTTC	CASRVQGVASIEQFF
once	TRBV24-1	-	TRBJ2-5	TGTGCCACCGGGGACGGCCAAGAGACCCAGTACTTC	CATGDGQETQYF